The 26 T cell receptor beta chains given below trace back to one sample, sequenced in a study of shared clonotypes between healthy human individuals. This table comes from immunoSEQ multiplex PCR, and its TCRdb copy is limited to in-frame clones, with some not included. The data hold some 470,000 clones, with over 60% observed a single time. Material: PBMCs. These receptors originate from a woman aged 40 to 50 in good health. Some clones in this sample may be carry-over from other donors' samples.

V is TRBV10-1 and J is TRBJ2-5; 11 bases are a match to TRBD2. CDR3 length equals 15 residues. Germline V lookup: CDR1 WNHNN, CDR2 SYGVQD (reference sequence). V shed 4 bases, J shed 5 bases, and the junction held 6 bases outside the gene matches. CDR3 sequence reads: CASSVLAGGRETQYF. The CDR3 region has the DNA TGCGCCAGCAGTGTTTTAGCGGGAGGGCGTGAGACCCAGTACTTC.

The chain carries TRBV9 and TRBJ2-7; 8 bases agree with TRBD1. CDR3 length: 15 amino acids. The germline V gene has CDR1 SGDLS and CDR2 YYNGEE. The junction had 8 bases not matched to a gene; V was cut back by 3 bases and J by 3 bases. CDR3 protein: CASSASGQGFYEQYF. In DNA, the CDR3 is TGTGCCAGCAGCGCCAGTGGACAGGGCTTCTACGAGCAGTACTTC.

As for this clone: Just one base apart from a much larger clone, this may be a read error. Distinct nucleotide sequences in the sample also encode this CDR3. The chain carries TRBV20-1 and TRBJ2-7, with D hard to call. CDR1 DFQATT and CDR2 SNEGSKA come from the germline V gene (reference sequence). The ends were cut back, 1 base at V and 3 bases at J, with 4 bases in the middle. This CDR3 has 11 amino acids. The CDR3 protein is CSARADYEQYF. CDR3 sequence (DNA): TGCAGTGCTAGAGCCGACTACGAGCAGTACTTC.

This clone was recorded at least ten times. This sequence joins TRBV7-9 and TRBJ2-3; unclear D gene. CDR1 and CDR2 from the germline V gene are SEHNR and FQNEAQ (reference sequence). The CDR3 spans 12 residues. V was clipped by 7 bases and J by 0 bases, with 5 bases between them. In nucleotides, the CDR3 is TGTGCCAGCATGGGGAGCACAGATACGCAGTATTTT. The encoded protein is CASMGSTDTQYF.

In DNA, the CDR3 is TGTGCCAGCAGCAACGGGACAGGGATGGAGGAGACCCAGTACTTC. Its protein is CASSNGTGMEETQYF. The J gene is TRBJ2-5, the V gene TRBV21-1; TRBD1 was called by the table and not checked on the DNA. TRBV21-1 is a listed pseudogene. This CDR3 has 15 amino acids.

Points on this clone: Germline and junction disagree at one end, which may indicate a read error. The sample holds other DNA sequences that translate to the same CDR3. This sequence joins TRBV6-1 and TRBJ2-7; 11 positions match TRBD2. This CDR3 has 16 residues. Germline lookup yields CDR1 MNHNS and CDR2 SASEGT. As DNA, the CDR3 is TGTGCTAGCAGTGAATTTAGCGGGAGGGCCGGCTACGAGCAGTACTTC. It translates to CASSEFSGRAGYEQYF.

V and J are TRBV27 and TRBJ1-5; 9 nucleotides line up with TRBD1. The CDR3 runs to 15 residues. V was pared by 5 bases and J by 7 bases, with 9 bases of the junction left unmatched. Germline CDR1 MNHEY, CDR2 SMNVEV (reference sequence). The DNA for the CDR3 is TGTGCCAGCAGTAAACTACAGGGGGCTGGGCAGCCCCAGCATTTT. Protein product: CASSKLQGAGQPQHF.

This rearrangement joins TRBV25-1 to TRBJ2-5; 10 bases align to TRBD2. The V and J ends lost 4 bases and 2 bases, in that order; junction bases with no gene match: 4. The V gene's germline CDR1 is MGHDK and CDR2 SYGVNS. The CDR3 spans 15 residues. Here the CDR3 reads CASSVAGGTQETQYF. The CDR3 DNA is TGTGCCAGCAGTGTAGCGGGAGGAACTCAAGAGACCCAGTACTTC.

This chain links TRBV5-1 with TRBJ2-5; possibly TRBD1 or TRBD2 for D (7 bases each). Trimming took 0 bases from V and 0 from J, leaving 15 bases between them. This CDR3 comprises 17 residues. Germline V gene lookup returns CDR1 SGHRS and CDR2 YFSETQ. The CDR3 DNA follows: TGCGCCAGCAGCTTGGTGGGAGGGGGCCCGTACCAAGAGACCCAGTACTTC. Protein: CASSLVGGGPYQETQYF.

The DNA for the CDR3 is TGTGCCAGCACTTCGGGACTAGCGGTCTACAATGAGCAGTTCTTC. Protein product: CASTSGLAVYNEQFF. The chain carries TRBV2 and TRBJ2-1, with TRBD2 identical over 11 bases. Trimming removed 7 bases from V and 3 bases from J; junction bases left unmatched: 5. The CDR3 is 15 residues long. The germline V gene has CDR1 SNHLY and CDR2 FYNNEI.

CDR3 region: CASSITSGGKETQYF. Written as DNA, the CDR3 is TGTGCCAGCAGCATAACTAGCGGGGGAAAAGAGACCCAGTACTTC. V and J are TRBV7-2 and TRBJ2-5, with 11 bases lining up with TRBD2. Germline V gene sequence: CDR1 SGHTA, CDR2 FQGNSA. Trimming took 5 bases from V and 3 from J; bases not matched to a gene: 5. The CDR3 extends over 15 amino acids.

The chain recombines TRBV10-1 with TRBJ2-7; 7 bases align to TRBD1. The V segment lost 0 bases and the J segment 5 bases; nucleotides outside the gene matches: 7. This CDR3 is 15 amino acids long. Germline CDR1 is WNHNN and CDR2 is SYGVQD (reference sequence). The CDR3 nucleotides are TGCGCCAGCAGTGAGTCGCGGACAGGTGGGAACGAGCAGTACTTC. It is translated as CASSESRTGGNEQYF.

This rearrangement joins TRBV6-1 to TRBJ1-1, with D unclear. The V end lost 6 bases, the J end lost 1 base, and 9 bases lay between the germline ends. Germline V gene sequence: CDR1 MNHNS, CDR2 SASEGT. The CDR3 runs 13 residues. The CDR3 DNA follows: TGTGCCAGCAGCCCGACGGAGAACACTGAAGCTTTCTTT. Amino acid sequence: CASSPTENTEAFF.

V is TRBV7-3 and J is TRBJ2-6; D remains unclear. The CDR3 contains 16 residues. Per the germline V gene, CDR1 is SGHTA and CDR2 is FQGTGA. V was shortened by 5 bases and J by 0 bases, with 11 bases between the two germline ends. Here the CDR3 reads CASSPFRGSGANVLTF. The CDR3 DNA sequence: TGTGCCAGCAGCCCGTTTAGAGGCTCTGGGGCCAACGTCCTGACTTTC.

This clone was recorded a few times. The gene calls are TRBV19 and TRBJ2-1; 9 bases map to TRBD2. Germline lookup yields CDR1 LNHDA and CDR2 SQIVND (reference sequence). The CDR3 has 15 amino acids. Germline trimming cut 1 base from V and 2 bases from J; bases unmatched to any gene: 0. CDR3 sequence: CASSIASGAYNEQFF. The CDR3 DNA reads as TGTGCCAGTAGTATAGCTAGCGGGGCCTACAATGAGCAGTTCTTC. The whole variable domain, filled in from reference TRBV19 and TRBJ2-1, reads DGGITQSPKYLFRKEGQNVTLSCEQNLNHDAMYWYRQDPGQGLRLIYYSQIVNDFQKGDIAEGYSVSREKKESFPLTVTSAQKNPTAFYLCASSIASGAYNEQFFGPGTRLTVL.

The chain is built from TRBV28 and TRBJ1-2, with D perhaps matching TRBD1 (6 bases). The germline V and J ends were trimmed by 6 bases and 4 bases, with 15 bases remaining between them. The CDR3 sequence is 14 residues long. From germline, CDR1 is MDHEN and CDR2 SYDVKM. CDR3 nucleotides: TGTGCCAGCAGGCCAGGGGTGGATTTCTATGGCTACACCTTC. Encoded protein: CASRPGVDFYGYTF.

As concerns this clone: Other nucleotide sequences in the sample specify the same CDR3. The gene calls are TRBV6-5 and TRBJ2-3, with D unclear. In germline, CDR1 is MNHEY, CDR2 SVGAGI. This CDR3 spans 12 amino acids. V lost 4 bases to trimming and J lost 6 bases, with 8 bases between them. CDR3 in DNA: TGTGCCAGCAGTTCCCGTACGGATACGCAGTATTTT. It encodes CASSSRTDTQYF.

The rearrangement joins TRBV11-1 to TRBJ2-7, with D perhaps TRBD2 (5 bases). Germline loops: CDR1 SGHAT, CDR2 FQDESV (reference sequence). The CDR3 totals 13 residues. V dropped 1 base and J dropped 6 bases, with 10 bases sitting between them. DNA of the CDR3: TGTGCCAGCAGCTTAGGCGGGCCGGGCGAGCAGTACTTC. It is translated as CASSLGGPGEQYF.

In this sample, this clone turned up a few times. The chain combines TRBV19 with TRBJ2-1; either TRBD1 or TRBD2 may fit D (5 bases each). The CDR3 extends over 18 amino acids. Trimming took off 2 bases at V and 7 bases at J, with 24 bases between the two ends. Germline V gives CDR1 LNHDA, CDR2 SQIVND (reference sequence). The CDR3 region has the DNA TGTGCCAGTAGTATAAGTTCAACAGGTTGGGGGAGTCGGAATGAGCAGTTCTTC. Translating gives CASSISSTGWGSRNEQFF.

This clone has a single count. The chain combines TRBV5-1 with TRBJ2-2; D is unresolved. This CDR3 is 13 amino acids long. V lost 0 bases and J 6 bases, leaving 6 bases between the germline ends. The germline gives CDR1 SGHRS, CDR2 YFSETQ. CDR3 bases: TGCGCCAGCAGCTTGGCCAAGCCCGGGGAGCTGTTTTTT. Its protein is CASSLAKPGELFF.

The chain recombines TRBV14 with TRBJ2-7; a weak D match, TRBD1 (6 bases). Between the trimmed V and J ends, which lost 4 bases and 8 bases, there was a span of 9 bases. The germline V gene has CDR1 SGHDN and CDR2 FVKESK. The CDR3 has 11 residues. CDR3 region: CASSPGQKQYF. As DNA, the CDR3 is TGTGCCAGCAGCCCCGGACAGAAGCAGTACTTC. The entire variable domain, with the rest obtained from reference TRBV14 and TRBJ2-7, is as follows: EAGVTQFPSHSVIEKGQTVTLRCDPISGHDNLYWYRRVMGKEIKFLLHFVKESKQDESGMPNNRFLAERTGGTYSTLKVQPAELEDSGVYFCASSPGQKQYFGPGTRLTVT.

CDR3 amino acids: CASRVGPGYEAFF. In DNA, the CDR3 is TGTGCCAGCAGAGTTGGCCCCGGCTATGAAGCTTTCTTT. The chain recombines TRBV6-1 with TRBJ1-1; D uncertain. Between the trimmed V and J ends, which lost 6 bases and 7 bases, there was a span of 15 bases. This CDR3 is 13 amino acids long. The germline CDR1 and CDR2 sequences are MNHNS and SASEGT.

A single count supports this clone. The CDR3 spells CASSLLAGLNTGELFF. The CDR3 nucleotides are TGTGCCAGCAGCTTACTAGCGGGCCTCAACACCGGGGAGCTGTTTTTT. This chain joins TRBV5-5 and TRBJ2-2; 9 bases are shared with TRBD2. V gave up 2 bases and J gave up 2 bases; unmatched junction bases: 4. This CDR3 spans 16 amino acids. The germline CDR1 and CDR2 sequences are SGHKS and YYEKEE (reference sequence).

The rearrangement uses TRBV4-2 and TRBJ2-1, with TRBD2 matching 8 bases. The CDR3 sequence is 16 residues long. Germline CDR1 reads LGHNA; CDR2 reads YNFKEQ. J lost 0 bases, V lost 4 bases, and 5 bases had no gene match. CDR3 loop: CASSRELAASYNEQFF. The CDR3 DNA is TGTGCCAGCAGCCGGGAACTAGCGGCCTCCTACAATGAGCAGTTCTTC.

The chain carries TRBV7-8 and TRBJ2-2; D gene unclear. The CDR3 is made up of 15 amino acids. Germline CDR1 reads SGHVS; CDR2 reads FQNEAQ. With 2 bases removed from V and 3 bases from J, the gap between germline ends came to 10 bases. The CDR3 spells CASSLSGTYTGELFF. The CDR3, as DNA: TGTGCCAGCAGCTTATCCGGCACCTACACCGGGGAGCTGTTTTTT. Full variable domain (remainder filled in from reference TRBV7-8 and TRBJ2-2): GAGVSQSPRYKVAKRGQDVALRCDPISGHVSLFWYQQALGQGPEFLTYFQNEAQLDKSGLPSDRFFAERPEGSVSTLKIQRTQQEDSAVYLCASSLSGTYTGELFFGEGSRLTVL.

The rearrangement uses TRBV15 and TRBJ2-7; no clear D. Germline V lookup: CDR1 LNHNV, CDR2 YYDKDF (reference sequence). Between the trimmed V and J ends, which lost 0 bases and 7 bases, there was a span of 10 bases. The CDR3 runs 13 residues. The CDR3 here is CATSRDQFGEQYF. The DNA for the CDR3 is TGTGCCACCAGCAGAGATCAATTTGGGGAGCAGTACTTC.